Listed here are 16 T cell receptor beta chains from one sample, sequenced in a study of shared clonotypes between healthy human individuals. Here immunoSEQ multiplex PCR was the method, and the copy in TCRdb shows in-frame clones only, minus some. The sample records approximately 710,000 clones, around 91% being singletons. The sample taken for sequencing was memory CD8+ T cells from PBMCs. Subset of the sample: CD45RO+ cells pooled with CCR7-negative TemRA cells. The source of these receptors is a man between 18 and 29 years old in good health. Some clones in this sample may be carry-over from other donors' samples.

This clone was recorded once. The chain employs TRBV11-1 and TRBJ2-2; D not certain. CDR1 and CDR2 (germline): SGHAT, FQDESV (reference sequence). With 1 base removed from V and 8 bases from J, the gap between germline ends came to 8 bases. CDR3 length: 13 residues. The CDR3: CASSLGLPGELFF. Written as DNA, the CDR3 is TGTGCCAGCAGCTTAGGACTGCCTGGGGAGCTGTTTTTT.

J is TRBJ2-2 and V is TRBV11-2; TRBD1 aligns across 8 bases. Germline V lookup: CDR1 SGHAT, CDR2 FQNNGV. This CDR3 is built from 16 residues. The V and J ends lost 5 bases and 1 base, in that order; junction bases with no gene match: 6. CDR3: CASSPRTGKNTGELFF. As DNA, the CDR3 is TGTGCCAGCAGCCCTCGGACAGGGAAGAACACCGGGGAGCTGTTTTTT. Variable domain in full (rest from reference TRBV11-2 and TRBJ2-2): EAGVAQSPRYKIIEKRQSVAFWCNPISGHATLYWYQQILGQGPKLLIQFQNNGVVDDSQLPKDRFSAERLKGVDSTLKIQPAKLEDSAVYLCASSPRTGKNTGELFFGEGSRLTVL.

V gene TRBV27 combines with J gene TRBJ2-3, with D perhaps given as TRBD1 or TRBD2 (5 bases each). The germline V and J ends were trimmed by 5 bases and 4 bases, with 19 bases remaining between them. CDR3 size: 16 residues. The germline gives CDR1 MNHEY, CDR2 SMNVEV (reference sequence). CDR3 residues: CASSRGAGMGPDTQYF. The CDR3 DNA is TGTGCCAGCAGTAGAGGGGCAGGGATGGGCCCAGATACGCAGTATTTT.

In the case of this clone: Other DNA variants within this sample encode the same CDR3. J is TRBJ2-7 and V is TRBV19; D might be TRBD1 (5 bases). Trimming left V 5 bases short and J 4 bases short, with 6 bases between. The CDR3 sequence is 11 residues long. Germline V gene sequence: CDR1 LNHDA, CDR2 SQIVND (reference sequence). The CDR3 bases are TGTGCCAGTAGTTCAGGGTACGAGCAGTACTTC. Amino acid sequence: CASSSGYEQYF.

Here the CDR3 reads CAWSDWEQFF. DNA of the CDR3: TGTGCCTGGAGTGATTGGGAGCAGTTCTTC. V is TRBV30 and J is TRBJ2-1; D is unresolved. The CDR3 contains 10 residues. Germline CDR1 reads GTSNPN; CDR2 reads SVGIG (reference sequence). The V gene lost 1 base and the J gene lost 10 bases, with 5 bases spanning the gap.

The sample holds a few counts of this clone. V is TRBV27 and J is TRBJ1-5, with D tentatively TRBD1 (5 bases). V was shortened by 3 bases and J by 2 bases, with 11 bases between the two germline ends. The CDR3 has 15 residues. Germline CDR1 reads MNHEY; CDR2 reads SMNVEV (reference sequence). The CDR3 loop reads CASSFHGGGNQPQHF. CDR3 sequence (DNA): TGTGCCAGCAGTTTTCATGGGGGGGGCAATCAGCCCCAGCATTTT.

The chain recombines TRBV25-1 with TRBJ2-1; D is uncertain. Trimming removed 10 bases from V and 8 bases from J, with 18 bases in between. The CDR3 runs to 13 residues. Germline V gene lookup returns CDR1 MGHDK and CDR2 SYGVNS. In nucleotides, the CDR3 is TGTGCCACCGCCCTCACCGAGGTCGATGAGCAGTTCTTC. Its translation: CATALTEVDEQFF.

CDR3 loop: CASSLGGRPANTEAFF. The DNA for the CDR3 is TGTGCCAGCAGCTTAGGGGGTAGGCCTGCGAACACTGAAGCTTTCTTT. V is TRBV7-9 and J is TRBJ1-1, with no clear D. V lost 1 base, J lost 1 base, and 13 bases lay in between. Germline V gives CDR1 SEHNR, CDR2 FQNEAQ (reference sequence). The CDR3 runs 16 residues.

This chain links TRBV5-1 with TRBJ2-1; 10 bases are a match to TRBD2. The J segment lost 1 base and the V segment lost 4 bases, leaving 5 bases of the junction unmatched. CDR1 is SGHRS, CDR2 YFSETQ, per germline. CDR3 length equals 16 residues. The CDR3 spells CASSTGLAVSYNEQFF. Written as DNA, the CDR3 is TGCGCCAGCAGCACCGGACTAGCGGTATCCTACAATGAGCAGTTCTTC.

The CDR3 DNA follows: TGTGCCAGCAGCCCAGGACAGGGTGGAGAAGAGACCCAGTACTTC. Amino acids: CASSPGQGGEETQYF. This sequence joins TRBV7-9 and TRBJ2-5; TRBD1 agrees at 8 bases. V dropped 5 bases and J dropped 3; count of bases not matched to a gene: 8. The germline gives CDR1 SEHNR, CDR2 FQNEAQ (reference sequence). The CDR3 is made up of 15 amino acids.

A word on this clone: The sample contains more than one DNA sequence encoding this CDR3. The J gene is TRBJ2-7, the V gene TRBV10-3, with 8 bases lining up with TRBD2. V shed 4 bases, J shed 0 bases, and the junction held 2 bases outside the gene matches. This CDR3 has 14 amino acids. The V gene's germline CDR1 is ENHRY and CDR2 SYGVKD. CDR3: CAISAGTSSYEQYF. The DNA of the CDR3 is TGTGCCATCAGTGCCGGGACTAGCTCCTACGAGCAGTACTTC.

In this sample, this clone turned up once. The CDR3 protein is CSVVMGQGANQPQHF. CDR3 DNA sequence: TGCAGCGTTGTGATGGGACAGGGGGCGAATCAGCCCCAGCATTTT. This sequence joins TRBV29-1 and TRBJ1-5; 12 bases are shared with TRBD1. The CDR3 is 15 amino acids. The germline V gene has CDR1 SQVTM and CDR2 ANQGSEA. V shed 4 bases and J 4 bases; nucleotides not matched to a gene: 5.

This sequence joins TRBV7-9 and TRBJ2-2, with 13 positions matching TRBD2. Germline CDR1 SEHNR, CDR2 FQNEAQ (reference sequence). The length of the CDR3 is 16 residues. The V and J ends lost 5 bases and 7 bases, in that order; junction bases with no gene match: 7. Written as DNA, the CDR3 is TGTGCCAGCAGCGTAGGACTAGCGGGAGCTATCGGGGAGCTGTTTTTT. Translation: CASSVGLAGAIGELFF.

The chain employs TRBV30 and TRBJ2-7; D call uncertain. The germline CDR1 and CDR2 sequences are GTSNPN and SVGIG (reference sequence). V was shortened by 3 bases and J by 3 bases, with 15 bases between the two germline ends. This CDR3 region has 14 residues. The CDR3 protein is CAWRRPPQLYEQYF. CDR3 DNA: TGTGCCTGGAGACGACCCCCACAGCTCTACGAGCAGTACTTC.

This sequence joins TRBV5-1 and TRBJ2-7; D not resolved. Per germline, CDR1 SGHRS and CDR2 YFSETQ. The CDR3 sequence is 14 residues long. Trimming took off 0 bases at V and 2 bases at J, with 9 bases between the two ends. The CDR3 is CASSLAGQPYEQYF. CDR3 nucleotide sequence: TGCGCCAGCAGCTTGGCCGGGCAGCCCTACGAGCAGTACTTC.

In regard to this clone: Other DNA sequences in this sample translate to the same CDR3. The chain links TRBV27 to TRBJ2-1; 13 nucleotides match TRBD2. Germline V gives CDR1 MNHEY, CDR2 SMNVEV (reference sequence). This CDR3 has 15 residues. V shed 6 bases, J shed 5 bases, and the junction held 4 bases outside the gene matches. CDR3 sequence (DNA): TGTGCCAGCAGCCCAGGGACTAGCGGGAACAATGAGCAGTTCTTC. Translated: CASSPGTSGNNEQFF.